The 17 T cell receptor beta chains in this list originate from one sample, sequenced in a study of blood T cell repertoires in COVID-19. Method: immunoSEQ multiplex PCR; TCRdb's copy keeps in-frame clones and lacks some. The sample has a few hundred thousand clones, around 88% seen once. Sequencing input: peripheral blood. The origin of the receptors is a woman under 40 who had recovered from COVID-19.

The chain combines TRBV10-3 with TRBJ2-7; D is unclear. From germline, CDR1 is ENHRY and CDR2 SYGVKD. The V and J ends lost 6 bases and 0 bases respectively, with 9 bases between them. This CDR3 spans 13 amino acids. The CDR3 loop is CAIRYPSSYEQYF. CDR3 in DNA: TGTGCCATCAGATACCCGAGCTCCTACGAGCAGTACTTC.

The genes are TRBV5-1 and TRBJ2-2, with 7 positions matching TRBD2. This CDR3 is built from 17 residues. After removal of 0 bases from V and 4 bases from J, the junction contained 9 bases not matched to a gene. CDR1 and CDR2 from the germline V gene are SGHRS and YFSETQ. As DNA, the CDR3 is TGCGCCAGCAGCTTGGGAGGGGCTAGCGGTGCCACCGGGGAGCTGTTTTTT. It is translated as CASSLGGASGATGELFF.

The chain employs TRBV29-1 and TRBJ1-1, with 10 bases matching TRBD1. The germline gives CDR1 SQVTM, CDR2 ANQGSEA. The CDR3 consists of 13 residues. The V segment lost 7 bases and the J segment 11 bases; nucleotides outside the gene matches: 13. CDR3 region: CSGGTGVWFGAFF. The CDR3 DNA reads TGCAGCGGGGGGACAGGGGTTTGGTTTGGTGCTTTCTTT.

The gene calls are TRBV20-1 and TRBJ2-3; possible D gene TRBD2, 5 bases. Germline V gene sequence: CDR1 DFQATT, CDR2 SNEGSKA (reference sequence). The CDR3 totals 13 residues. V was clipped by 3 bases and J by 5 bases, with 12 bases between them. CDR3 nucleotide sequence: TGCAGTGCTAGTGCCCTAGGACTAGATACGCAGTATTTT. This sequence encodes CSASALGLDTQYF.

The chain links TRBV5-8 to TRBJ1-5, with 8 bases lining up with TRBD1. This CDR3 has 15 amino acids. Germline CDR1 reads SGHTS; CDR2 reads YDEGEE. V lost 4 bases to trimming and J lost 6 bases; unmatched junction nucleotides: 9. Written as DNA, the CDR3 is TGTGCCAGCAGCGTGGGAAACAGGGGGAGTCAGCCCCAGCATTTT. It translates to CASSVGNRGSQPQHF.

This chain uses TRBV2 with TRBJ2-1; 16 bases line up with TRBD2. V shed 7 bases and J 4 bases; nucleotides not matched to a gene: 4. Germline V CDR1 and CDR2: SNHLY, FYNNEI. The CDR3 contains 16 residues. The CDR3: CASKGTSGGEYNEQFF. The CDR3 DNA reads as TGTGCCAGCAAAGGGACTAGCGGGGGGGAGTACAATGAGCAGTTCTTC.

The rearrangement links TRBV18 to TRBJ1-2; a possible D gene is TRBD1 (5 bases). CDR3 length equals 13 residues. V lost 0 bases to trimming and J lost 8 bases, with 10 bases between them. CDR1 and CDR2 from the germline V gene are KGHSH and LQKENI. The CDR3 DNA sequence: TGTGCCAGCTCACCACCGCAGGGAGGAGGCTACACCTTC. It translates to CASSPPQGGGYTF.

J is TRBJ1-1 and V is TRBV3-1 (or the pseudogene TRBV3-2); D not resolved. V lost 8 bases, J lost 12 bases, and 19 bases lay in between. Germline-derived CDR1 and CDR2 are LGHDT and YNNKEL (reference sequence). The CDR3 spans 12 residues. CDR3 bases: TGTGCCAGCGGGTCCGGTGGATCGGGGACTTTCTTT. Encoded protein: CASGSGGSGTFF.

CDR3 sequence reads: CASSFGGLSYEQYF. Written as DNA, the CDR3 is TGCGCCAGCAGCTTTGGGGGACTATCCTACGAGCAGTACTTC. This sequence joins TRBV5-1 and TRBJ2-7; the match to TRBD2 covers 7 bases. V dropped 2 bases and J dropped 1; count of bases not matched to a gene: 3. The CDR3 loop spans 14 amino acids. The germline gives CDR1 SGHRS, CDR2 YFSETQ.

This sequence joins TRBV4-3 and TRBJ1-1; D is uncertain. CDR1 is LGHNA and CDR2 is YSLEER in the germline V gene. The CDR3 spans 13 residues. Trimming took off 0 bases at V and 5 bases at J, with 7 bases between the two ends. The CDR3 protein is CASSQDYGTEAFF. CDR3 coding DNA: TGCGCCAGCAGCCAAGATTACGGGACTGAAGCTTTCTTT.

The chain combines TRBV7-2 with TRBJ1-6, with TRBD1 matching 11 bases. CDR3 length: 15 residues. The junction had 5 bases not matched to a gene; V was cut back by 4 bases and J by 9 bases. CDR1 SGHTA and CDR2 FQGNSA come from the germline V gene. CDR3 coding DNA: TGTGCCAGCAGCTCGGGACAGGGGGAAGGTTCACCCCTCCACTTT. This translates into CASSSGQGEGSPLHF.

The chain employs TRBV3-1 (or the pseudogene TRBV3-2) and TRBJ1-5, with TRBD1 matching 10 bases. In germline, CDR1 is LGHDT, CDR2 YNNKEL (reference sequence). The CDR3 sequence is 15 residues long. V lost 0 bases, J lost 5 bases, and 1 base stayed unmatched. The CDR3 nucleotides read TGTGCCAGCAGCCAAGACGGACAGGGGGATCAGCCCCAGCATTTT. It encodes CASSQDGQGDQPQHF.

V is TRBV9 and J is TRBJ2-5, with 9 bases aligning to TRBD2. CDR3 length: 13 amino acids. CDR1 and CDR2 from the germline V gene are SGDLS and YYNGEE. The trim removed 6 bases at V and 5 bases at J, leaving 5 bases unmatched. CDR3 residues: CASNGGRGETQYF. The CDR3 nucleotides are TGTGCCAGCAACGGCGGGAGGGGGGAGACCCAGTACTTC.

This clone was observed once. This chain joins TRBV5-4 and TRBJ2-1; D is perhaps TRBD2 (6 bases). The length of the CDR3 is 14 residues. V gave up 6 bases and J gave up 0 bases, with 10 bases separating them. CDR1 SGHNT and CDR2 YYREEE come from the germline V gene (reference sequence). The CDR3 coding sequence is TGTGCCAGCACTAGCGCGAGCTCCTACAATGAGCAGTTCTTC. Residues: CASTSASSYNEQFF.

The chain is built from TRBV19 and TRBJ1-1; D not resolved. CDR1 and CDR2 from the germline V gene are LNHDA and SQIVND (reference sequence). Trimming took 6 bases from V and 10 from J, leaving 15 bases between them. The length of the CDR3 is 12 residues. In DNA, the CDR3 is TGTGCCAGTAGGGGCAGCTACCTCTTAGCTTTCTTT. Translating gives CASRGSYLLAFF.

The rearrangement links TRBV14 to TRBJ1-1; TRBD1 agrees at 8 bases. Germline values: CDR1 SGHDN, CDR2 FVKESK. Trimming took 4 bases from V and 11 from J; bases not matched to a gene: 9. This CDR3 region has 13 residues. The CDR3 DNA reads TGTGCCAGCAGCCTGACGACAGGGGTGGTTGCTTTCTTT. This encodes CASSLTTGVVAFF.

CDR3 DNA: TGTGCCAGCAGCCCAGTAGCCGACTATGGCTACACCTTC. Its translation is CASSPVADYGYTF. The genes are TRBV12-3 or TRBV12-4 and TRBJ1-2; D unclear. The ends were cut back, 6 bases at V and 3 bases at J, with 11 bases in the middle. The CDR3 runs to 13 residues.